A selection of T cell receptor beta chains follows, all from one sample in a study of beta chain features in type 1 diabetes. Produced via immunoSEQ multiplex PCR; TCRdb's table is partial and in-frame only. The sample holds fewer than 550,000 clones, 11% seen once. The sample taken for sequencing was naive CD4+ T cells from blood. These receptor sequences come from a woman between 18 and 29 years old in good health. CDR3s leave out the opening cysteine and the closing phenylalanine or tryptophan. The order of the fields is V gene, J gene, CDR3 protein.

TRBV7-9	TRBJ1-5	ASSSIGQGATNQPQH
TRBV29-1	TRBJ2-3	SVDRRVGDTQY
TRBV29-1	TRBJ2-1	SVEGLAGSYNEQF
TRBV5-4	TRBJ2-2	ASSLFQGGTGELF
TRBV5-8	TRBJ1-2	ASSGGDRKFYGYT
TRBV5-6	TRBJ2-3	ASSLRGTDTQY
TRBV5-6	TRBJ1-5	ASSSWGRVREPQH
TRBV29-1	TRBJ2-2	SVDDRTVSAAGELF
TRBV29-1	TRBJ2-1	SVEGGRPSYNEQF
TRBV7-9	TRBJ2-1	ASSPAGSSYNEQF
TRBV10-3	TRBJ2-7	ASRGLDFGEQY
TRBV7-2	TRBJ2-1	ASSLAYSSYNEQF
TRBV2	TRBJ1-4	ASSGRDRNEKLF
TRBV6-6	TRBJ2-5	ASIQGSGEKETQY
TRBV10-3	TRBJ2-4	AISEKGQGGLNIQY
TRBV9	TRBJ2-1	ASSVALAMDNEQF
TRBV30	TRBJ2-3	AWSGGLATQY
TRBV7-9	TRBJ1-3	ASNPSSGNTIY
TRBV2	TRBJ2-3	ASSEFSGRDTQY
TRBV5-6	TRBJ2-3	ASSSRYTDTQY
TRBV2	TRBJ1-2	ASSEALAVYGYT
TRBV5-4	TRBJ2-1	ASSSETYNEQF
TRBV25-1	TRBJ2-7	ASSEWGTGRIYEQY
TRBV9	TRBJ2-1	ASNGGVAGYNEQF
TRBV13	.	ASSKRDYEQY
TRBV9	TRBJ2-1	ASSNQISSGRARFEQF
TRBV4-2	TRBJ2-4	ASSNGRFSLAKNIQY
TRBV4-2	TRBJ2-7	ASSREARGDEQY
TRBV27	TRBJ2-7	ASSLSGTSSYEQY
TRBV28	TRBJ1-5	ASSLGWQGVDQPQH
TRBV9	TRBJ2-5	ASSVAPSGGAQTQY
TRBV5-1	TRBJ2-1	ASSLEGNRAVQF
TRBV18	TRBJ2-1	ASSPSEFSYNEQF